This is a list of T cell receptor beta chains from one sample in a study of T cell changes during pregnancy in multiple sclerosis. Produced via immunoSEQ multiplex PCR; TCRdb's table is partial and in-frame only. The sample carries 70,000 to 95,000 clones, around 93% recorded once. The sequenced sample was peripheral blood, obtained in the third trimester of pregnancy. These receptor sequences come from a female donor with multiple sclerosis, enrolled in a pregnancy study. CDR3s include the opening cysteine and the closing phenylalanine or tryptophan. A D gene is named only where the DNA matches it firmly. Where a row states a size, it is once, few, many or the class of an expanded clone; other rows omit it.

-	TRBV28	TRBJ1-2	-	TGTGCCAGCAGTTTCGTCCCGGGGGTTTCTAATGGCTACACCTTC	CASSFVPGVSNGYTF
TRBD2	TRBV5-1	TRBJ2-3	-	TGCGCCAGCAGCCGCTATAGCGGGAGGGCAGTAGATACGCAGTATTTT	CASSRYSGRAVDTQYF
-	TRBV2	TRBJ2-3	-	TGTGCCAGCACTGGCGGTGGCCTCACAGATACGCAGTATTTT	CASTGGGLTDTQYF
TRBD1	TRBV7-8	TRBJ1-3	-	TGTGCCAGCAGCCCCCGACAGGGGTGGGTTTTCTCGGGAAACACCATATATTTT	CASSPRQGWVFSGNTIYF
TRBD1	TRBV6-4	TRBJ2-2	-	TGTGCCAGCAGTCAACGGACAGGGGACACCGGGGAGCTGTTTTTT	CASSQRTGDTGELFF
TRBD2	TRBV5-4	TRBJ2-1	-	TGTGCCAGCAGCGCCACTAGCGGGAGAAAGTATGAGCAGTTCTTC	CASSATSGRKYEQFF
-	TRBV27	TRBJ2-7	-	TGTGCCAGCAGTACAGGGCTATCTATCTACGAGCAGTACTTC	CASSTGLSIYEQYF
-	TRBV2	TRBJ2-7	-	TGTGCCAGCAGTGAAGCTAGTTCCGCCTACGAGCAGTACTTC	CASSEASSAYEQYF
-	TRBV4-1	TRBJ2-1	once	TGCGCCAGCAGGGGGGGCTACAATGAGCAGTTCTTC	CASRGGYNEQFF
-	TRBV18	TRBJ2-3	-	TGTGCCAGCTCACCCCAGGGCCCTAGCACAGATACGCAGTATTTT	CASSPQGPSTDTQYF
TRBD2	TRBV5-4	TRBJ2-7	-	TGTGCCAGCAGCGCCCCGGGAGGCCGGAACTACGAGCAGTACTTC	CASSAPGGRNYEQYF
TRBD2	TRBV2	TRBJ2-1	-	TGTGCCAGCTCGGGACTAGCGGGAGTTGGTGAGCAGTTCTTC	CASSGLAGVGEQFF
-	TRBV6-5	TRBJ2-7	-	TGTGCCAGCGGACAAGGCCTCACCCACGAGCAGTACTTC	CASGQGLTHEQYF
-	TRBV29-1	TRBJ1-4	-	TGCAGCGTTGTATCCGGGAGGAATGAAAAACTGTTTTTT	CSVVSGRNEKLFF
-	TRBV7-9	TRBJ1-2	-	TGTGCCAGCAGCTATACAGGGAGCTATGGCTACACCTTC	CASSYTGSYGYTF
-	TRBV5-1	TRBJ2-3	-	TGCGCCAGCAGCTTGGATGGACGGAGGGCCACAGATACGCAGTATTTT	CASSLDGRRATDTQYF
TRBD2	TRBV13	TRBJ2-1	-	TGTGCCAGCAGCTCGGGACTAGCGGGTTACAATGAGCAGTTCTTC	CASSSGLAGYNEQFF
TRBD1	TRBV15	TRBJ2-3	-	TGTGCCACCAGCGGGACAGGGGTCACAGATACGCAGTATTTT	CATSGTGVTDTQYF
TRBD1	TRBV28	TRBJ2-5	-	TGTGCCAGCAGCACGTCCGGGACAGGCCAAGAGACCCAGTACTTC	CASSTSGTGQETQYF
-	TRBV7-2	TRBJ2-3	-	TGTGCCAGCAGCCCAACTGGCCCAGGCGCAGATACGCAGTATTTT	CASSPTGPGADTQYF
TRBD1	TRBV4-1	TRBJ2-7	-	TGCGCCAGCAGCCAAGATGGGGACAGGGGCGAGCAGTACTTC	CASSQDGDRGEQYF
-	TRBV5-1	TRBJ2-3	-	TGCGCCAGCAGCTTGGTGCCGGGTTCCACCTTCGCAGATACGCAGTATTTT	CASSLVPGSTFADTQYF
-	TRBV7-2	TRBJ2-7	-	TGTGCCAGCAGCCCCCTGACAGGGGAGGGGACCTACGAGCAGTACTTC	CASSPLTGEGTYEQYF
-	TRBV6-5	TRBJ2-3	-	TGTGCCAGCAGACACCGGCTAGCAGCAGATACGCAGTATTTT	CASRHRLAADTQYF
-	TRBV5-1	TRBJ2-3	-	TGCGCCAGTTCCCTCCTCCGGGGCACAGATACGCAGTATTTT	CASSLLRGTDTQYF
-	TRBV13	TRBJ2-7	-	TGTGCCAGCAGCCCCCGGAGAGGCGCTCTCTACGAGCAGTACTTC	CASSPRRGALYEQYF
TRBD1	TRBV5-5	TRBJ1-1	-	TGTGCCAGCAGCTTAGCCGGGACAGGCTTGAACACTGAAGCTTTCTTT	CASSLAGTGLNTEAFF
-	TRBV6-5	TRBJ1-4	-	TGTGCCAGCCGACCGTCCGGGGAGGGTGAAAAACTGTTTTTT	CASRPSGEGEKLFF
-	TRBV6-5	TRBJ2-2	-	TGTGCCAGCAGTTACTTTCCCGGGGTGAACACCGGGGAGCTGTTTTTT	CASSYFPGVNTGELFF
-	TRBV30	TRBJ2-5	-	TGTGCCTGGAGTGTACAGGGAATTCCAGAGACCCAGTACTTC	CAWSVQGIPETQYF
TRBD1	TRBV5-6	TRBJ1-3	-	TGTGCCAGCAGACAGGGGTGGGGAGACTCTGGAAACACCATATATTTT	CASRQGWGDSGNTIYF
-	TRBV6-1	TRBJ2-2	-	TGTGCCGCCCTACGGCGGACCGGGGAGCTGTTTTTT	CAALRRTGELFF
-	TRBV19	TRBJ2-1	-	TGTGCCAGTAGTCCACGACGGAGCTCCTACAATGAGCAGTTCTTC	CASSPRRSSYNEQFF
-	TRBV6-5	TRBJ1-1	few	TGTGCCAGCAGTAGAGGACAAGGCGCTGAGACTGAAGCTTTCTTT	CASSRGQGAETEAFF
-	TRBV29-1	TRBJ1-2	-	TGCAGCGGAGGGGGGGTGGATGGCTACACCTTC	CSGGGVDGYTF
TRBD2	TRBV15	TRBJ2-3	-	TGTGCCACCAGCTCTCTAGGACTAGCGGGAGGGGCAGATACGCAGTATTTT	CATSSLGLAGGADTQYF
TRBD1	TRBV7-8	TRBJ1-1	-	TGTGCCAGCAGCTTAACAGGGGGCCCTGAAGCTTTCTTT	CASSLTGGPEAFF
TRBD1	TRBV9	TRBJ2-1	-	TGTGCCAGCAGCGTAGCTACAGGGGGATTTGAGCAGTTCTTC	CASSVATGGFEQFF
-	TRBV7-9	TRBJ2-5	-	TGTGCCAGCAGCTTAAGTTCAGGGGAAGAGACCCAGTACTTC	CASSLSSGEETQYF
-	TRBV19	TRBJ2-2	-	TGTGCCAGTAAGGCCGCGGAAGACACCGGGGAGCTGTTTTTT	CASKAAEDTGELFF
-	TRBV5-4	TRBJ1-2	-	TGTGCCAGCAGCTTTCGTAGGGGTTGGGGTACTAACTATGGCTACACCTTC	CASSFRRGWGTNYGYTF
-	TRBV7-2	TRBJ1-5	-	TGTGCCAGCAGCTTATTCCGGGATCAGCCCCAGCATTTT	CASSLFRDQPQHF
-	TRBV4-2	TRBJ1-1	-	TGTGCCAGCAGCCAAGATACCAGGAACACTGAAGCTTTCTTT	CASSQDTRNTEAFF
TRBD2	TRBV7-2	TRBJ2-1	-	TGTGCCAGCAGCTTAGCACTAGCGGGAGGAGGTAATGAGCAGTTCTTC	CASSLALAGGGNEQFF
TRBD1	TRBV5-1	TRBJ2-2	-	TGCGCCAGCAGCTTGGAGGGACAGGGTTCCGGGGAGCTGTTTTTT	CASSLEGQGSGELFF
-	TRBV18	TRBJ1-5	-	TGTGCCAGCTCACTCAAATCGGCAGGGTTGAACAATCAGCCCCAGCATTTT	CASSLKSAGLNNQPQHF
TRBD1	TRBV29-1	TRBJ2-1	-	TGCAGCGTACCAAGCCCGGACAGGGGACTTGAGCAGTTCTTC	CSVPSPDRGLEQFF
TRBD1	TRBV2	TRBJ2-5	-	TGTGCCAGCAGTGCAGGGACAGCCCAAGAGACCCAGTACTTC	CASSAGTAQETQYF
TRBD1	TRBV5-1	TRBJ2-1	-	TGCGCCAGCAGCGACGGGACAGCCTCTTACAATGAGCAGTTCTTC	CASSDGTASYNEQFF
-	TRBV19	TRBJ2-5	-	TGTGCCAGTAGTGACTGGACAGGGGAAGCGGGAGCGGAAGAGACCCAGTACTTC	CASSDWTGEAGAEETQYF
-	TRBV5-1	TRBJ2-7	once	TGCGCCAGCAGCTTGGGGGGCGGCCGCTCCTACGAGCAGTACTTC	CASSLGGGRSYEQYF
TRBD1	TRBV30	TRBJ2-7	-	TGTGCCTGGTCTCGACAGGGGGCCTACGAGCAGTACTTC	CAWSRQGAYEQYF
TRBD2	TRBV10-3	TRBJ2-1	-	TGTGCCATCAGTTGGGGGGGGGAGCAGTTCTTC	CAISWGGEQFF
-	TRBV30	TRBJ1-3	-	TGTGCCTGGAGCGGTTCCAACGGAAACACCATATATTTT	CAWSGSNGNTIYF
-	TRBV7-9	TRBJ2-5	once	TGTGCCAGCAGCATGCCGACAGGACAAGAGACCCAGTACTTC	CASSMPTGQETQYF
-	TRBV7-9	TRBJ2-6	few	TGTGCCAGCAGCTTGGGGCGGGGAGACCAGAGCTCTGGGGCCAACGTCCTGACTTTC	CASSLGRGDQSSGANVLTF
-	TRBV7-9	TRBJ2-1	-	TGTGCCAGCAGCTCCTTAGTGGGGGCGAGCTCCTACAATGAGCAGTTCTTC	CASSSLVGASSYNEQFF
-	TRBV19	TRBJ2-7	-	TGTGCCAGTAGTACCAAAACCGGGACCCGCGGGGCCGAGCAGTACTTC	CASSTKTGTRGAEQYF
-	TRBV2	TRBJ1-3	-	TGTGCCAGCTTGCTGACAGGCTCTGGAAACACCATATATTTT	CASLLTGSGNTIYF